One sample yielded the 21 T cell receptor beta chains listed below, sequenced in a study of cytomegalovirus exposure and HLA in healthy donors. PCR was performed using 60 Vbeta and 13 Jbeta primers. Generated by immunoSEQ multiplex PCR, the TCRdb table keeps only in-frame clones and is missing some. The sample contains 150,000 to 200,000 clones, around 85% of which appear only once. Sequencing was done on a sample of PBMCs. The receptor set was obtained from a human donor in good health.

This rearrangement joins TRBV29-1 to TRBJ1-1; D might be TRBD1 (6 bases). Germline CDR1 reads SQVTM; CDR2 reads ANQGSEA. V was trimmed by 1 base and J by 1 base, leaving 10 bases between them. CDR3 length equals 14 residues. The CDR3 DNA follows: TGCAGCGTTGAAGGGGGGGGCCAGAACACTGAAGCTTTCTTT. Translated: CSVEGGGQNTEAFF.

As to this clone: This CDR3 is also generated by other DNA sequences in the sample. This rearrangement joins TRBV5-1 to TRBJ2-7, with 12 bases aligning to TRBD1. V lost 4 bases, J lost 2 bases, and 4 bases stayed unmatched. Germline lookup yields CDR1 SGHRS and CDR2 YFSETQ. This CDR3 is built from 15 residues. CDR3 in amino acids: CASSPGTGGPYEQYF. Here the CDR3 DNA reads TGCGCCAGCAGCCCTGGGACAGGGGGCCCCTACGAGCAGTACTTC.

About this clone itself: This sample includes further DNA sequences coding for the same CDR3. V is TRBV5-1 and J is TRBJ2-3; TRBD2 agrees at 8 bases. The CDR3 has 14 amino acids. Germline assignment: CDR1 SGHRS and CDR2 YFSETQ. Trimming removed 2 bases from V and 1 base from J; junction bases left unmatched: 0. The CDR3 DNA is TGCGCCAGCAGCTTAGCGGGGGGCACAGATACGCAGTATTTT. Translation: CASSLAGGTDTQYF.

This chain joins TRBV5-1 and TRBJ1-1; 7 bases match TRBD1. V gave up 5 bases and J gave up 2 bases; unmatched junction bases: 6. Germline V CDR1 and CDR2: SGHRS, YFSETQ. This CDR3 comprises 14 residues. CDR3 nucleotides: TGCGCCAGCAGGGGGACAGCGACAAACACTGAAGCTTTCTTT. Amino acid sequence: CASRGTATNTEAFF.

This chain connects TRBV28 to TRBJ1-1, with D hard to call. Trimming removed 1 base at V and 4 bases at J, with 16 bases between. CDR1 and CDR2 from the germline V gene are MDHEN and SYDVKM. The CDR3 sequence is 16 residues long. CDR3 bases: TGTGCCAGCAGTTTATTGCCCCCTTATGTGCGCACTGAAGCTTTCTTT. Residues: CASSLLPPYVRTEAFF.

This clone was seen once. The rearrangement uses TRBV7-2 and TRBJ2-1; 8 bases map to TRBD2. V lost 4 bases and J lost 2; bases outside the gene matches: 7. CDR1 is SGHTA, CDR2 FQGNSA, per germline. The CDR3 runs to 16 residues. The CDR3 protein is CASSSSGGETYNEQFF. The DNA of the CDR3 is TGTGCCAGCAGCTCGAGCGGGGGCGAAACCTACAATGAGCAGTTCTTC.

The CDR3 spells CASSVTPQETQYF. The CDR3 nucleotides read TGTGCCAGCAGCGTGACACCCCAAGAGACCCAGTACTTC. The chain couples TRBV9 to TRBJ2-5; D not certain. V was shortened by 2 bases and J by 1 base, with 6 bases between the two germline ends. Germline V gives CDR1 SGDLS, CDR2 YYNGEE. This CDR3 has 13 residues.

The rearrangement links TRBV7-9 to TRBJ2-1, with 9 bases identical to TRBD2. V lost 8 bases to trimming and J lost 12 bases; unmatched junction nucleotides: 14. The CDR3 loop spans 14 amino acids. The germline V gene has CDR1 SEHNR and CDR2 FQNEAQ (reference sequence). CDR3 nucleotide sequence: TGTGCCAGCCACCCCGGGACTAGCCCGACGCCGCAGTTCTTC. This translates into CASHPGTSPTPQFF. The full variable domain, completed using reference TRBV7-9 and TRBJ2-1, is DTGVSQNPRHKITKRGQNVTFRCDPISEHNRLYWYRQTLGQGPEFLTYFQNEAQLEKSRLLSDRFSAERPKGSFSTLEIQRTEQGDSAMYLCASHPGTSPTPQFFGPGTRLTVL.

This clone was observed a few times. The CDR3 loop reads CASSFRTGFVYEQYF. The CDR3 DNA sequence: TGTGCCAGCAGCTTTCGGACAGGGTTTGTTTACGAGCAGTACTTC. This chain uses TRBV7-2 with TRBJ2-7, with TRBD1 matching over 8 bases. The CDR3 sequence is 15 residues long. The J segment lost 4 bases and the V segment lost 3 bases, leaving 8 bases of the junction unmatched. Looked up from germline, CDR1 is SGHTA and CDR2 is FQGNSA.

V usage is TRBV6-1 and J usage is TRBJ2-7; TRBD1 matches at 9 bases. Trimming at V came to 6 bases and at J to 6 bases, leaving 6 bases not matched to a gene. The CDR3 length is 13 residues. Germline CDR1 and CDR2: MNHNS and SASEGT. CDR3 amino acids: CASSWDRETEQYF. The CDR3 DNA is TGTGCCAGCAGCTGGGACAGGGAAACCGAGCAGTACTTC.

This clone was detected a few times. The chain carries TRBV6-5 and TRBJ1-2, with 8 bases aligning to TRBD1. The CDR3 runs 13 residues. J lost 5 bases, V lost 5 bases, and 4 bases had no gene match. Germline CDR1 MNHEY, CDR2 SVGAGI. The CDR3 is CASSNRGSYGYTF. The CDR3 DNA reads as TGTGCCAGCAGTAACAGGGGGTCGTATGGCTACACCTTC.

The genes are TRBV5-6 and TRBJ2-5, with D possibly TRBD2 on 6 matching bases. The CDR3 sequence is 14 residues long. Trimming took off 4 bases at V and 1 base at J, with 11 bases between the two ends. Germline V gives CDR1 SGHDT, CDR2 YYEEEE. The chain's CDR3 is CASSPMGGQETQYF. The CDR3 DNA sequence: TGTGCCAGCAGCCCGATGGGGGGCCAAGAGACCCAGTACTTC.

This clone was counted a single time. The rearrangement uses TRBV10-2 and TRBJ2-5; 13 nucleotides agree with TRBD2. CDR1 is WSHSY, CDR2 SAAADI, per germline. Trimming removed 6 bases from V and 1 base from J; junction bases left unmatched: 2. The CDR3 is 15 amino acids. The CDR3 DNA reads TGCGCCAGCAGAGGGACTAGCGGGGCCCAAGAGACCCAGTACTTC. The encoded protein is CASRGTSGAQETQYF.

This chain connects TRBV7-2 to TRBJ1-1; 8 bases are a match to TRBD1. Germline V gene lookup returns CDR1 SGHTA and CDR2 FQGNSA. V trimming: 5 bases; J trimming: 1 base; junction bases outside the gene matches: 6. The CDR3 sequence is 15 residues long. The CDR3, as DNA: TGTGCCAGCAGCCAGGGCACAGGGGGGAACACTGAAGCTTTCTTT. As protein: CASSQGTGGNTEAFF. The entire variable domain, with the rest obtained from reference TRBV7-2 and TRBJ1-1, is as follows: GAGVSQSPSNKVTEKGKDVELRCDPISGHTALYWYRQSLGQGLEFLIYFQGNSAPDKSGLPSDRFSAERTGGSVSTLTIQRTQQEDSAVYLCASSQGTGGNTEAFFGQGTRLTVV.

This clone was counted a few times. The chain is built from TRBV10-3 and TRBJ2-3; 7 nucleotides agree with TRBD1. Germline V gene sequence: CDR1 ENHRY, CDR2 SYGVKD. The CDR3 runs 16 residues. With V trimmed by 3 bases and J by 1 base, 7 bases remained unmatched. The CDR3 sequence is CAISEKQGSRTDTQYF. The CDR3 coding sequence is TGTGCCATCAGTGAAAAACAGGGGTCCCGCACAGATACGCAGTATTTT.

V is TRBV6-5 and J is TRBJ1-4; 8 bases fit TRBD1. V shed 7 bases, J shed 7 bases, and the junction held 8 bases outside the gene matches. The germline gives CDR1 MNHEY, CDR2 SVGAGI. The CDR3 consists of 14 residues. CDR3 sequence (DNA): TGTGCCAGCAAGGGGGGACAGGAAAGTGAAAAACTGTTTTTT. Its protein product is CASKGGQESEKLFF.

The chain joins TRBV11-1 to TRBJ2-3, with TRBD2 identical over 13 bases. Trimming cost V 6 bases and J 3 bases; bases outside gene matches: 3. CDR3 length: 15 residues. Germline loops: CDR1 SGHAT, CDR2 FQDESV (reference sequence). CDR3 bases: TGTGCCAGCAGGCGGACTAGCGGGGGAACAGATACGCAGTATTTT. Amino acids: CASRRTSGGTDTQYF.

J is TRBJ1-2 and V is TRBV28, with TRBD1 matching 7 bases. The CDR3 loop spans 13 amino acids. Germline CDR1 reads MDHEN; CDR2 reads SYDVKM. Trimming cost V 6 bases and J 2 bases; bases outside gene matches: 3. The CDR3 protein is CASSQQGNYGYTF. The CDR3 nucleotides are TGTGCCAGCAGCCAACAGGGGAACTATGGCTACACCTTC.

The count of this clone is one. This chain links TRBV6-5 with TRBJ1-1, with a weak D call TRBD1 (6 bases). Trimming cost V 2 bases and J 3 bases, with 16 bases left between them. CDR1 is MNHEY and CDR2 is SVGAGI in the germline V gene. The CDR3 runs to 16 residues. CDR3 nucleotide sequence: TGTGCCAGCAGTTACGCGTTTGTCAAGGGGGACACTGAAGCTTTCTTT. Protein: CASSYAFVKGDTEAFF.

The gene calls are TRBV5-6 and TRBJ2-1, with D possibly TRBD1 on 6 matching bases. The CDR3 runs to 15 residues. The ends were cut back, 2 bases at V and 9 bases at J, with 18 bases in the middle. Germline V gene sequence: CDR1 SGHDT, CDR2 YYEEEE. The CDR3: CASSFQFKGVAEQFF. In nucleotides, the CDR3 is TGTGCCAGCAGCTTTCAATTTAAGGGGGTGGCTGAGCAGTTCTTC.

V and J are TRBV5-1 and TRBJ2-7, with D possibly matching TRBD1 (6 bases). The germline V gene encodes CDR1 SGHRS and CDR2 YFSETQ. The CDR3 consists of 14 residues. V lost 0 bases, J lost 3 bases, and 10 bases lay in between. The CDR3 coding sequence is TGCGCCAGCAGCTTGGGGGGACAAAACTACGAGCAGTACTTC. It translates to CASSLGGQNYEQYF. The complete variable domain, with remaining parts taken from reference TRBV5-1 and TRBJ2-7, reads KAGVTQTPRYLIKTRGQQVTLSCSPISGHRSVSWYQQTPGQGLQFLFEYFSETQRNKGNFPGRFSGRQFSNSRSEMNVSTLELGDSALYLCASSLGGQNYEQYFGPGTRLTVT.